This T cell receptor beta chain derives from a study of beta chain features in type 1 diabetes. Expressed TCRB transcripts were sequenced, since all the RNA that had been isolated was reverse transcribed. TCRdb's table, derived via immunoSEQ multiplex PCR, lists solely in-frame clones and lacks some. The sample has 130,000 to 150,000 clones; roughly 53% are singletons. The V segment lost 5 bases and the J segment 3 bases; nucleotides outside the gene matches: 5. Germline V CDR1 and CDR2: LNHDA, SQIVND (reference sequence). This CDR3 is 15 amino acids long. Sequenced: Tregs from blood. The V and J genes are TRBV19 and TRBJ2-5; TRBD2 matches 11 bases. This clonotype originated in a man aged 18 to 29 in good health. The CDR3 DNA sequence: TGTGCCAGTAGTCCGCAGACTAGCGGGAAAGAGACCCAGTACTTC. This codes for CASSPQTSGKETQYF.